Following are 2 T cell receptor beta chains from one sample sequenced in a study of cytomegalovirus exposure and HLA in healthy donors. The study ran its PCR with 60 Vbeta and 13 Jbeta primers. Method: immunoSEQ multiplex PCR; TCRdb's copy keeps in-frame clones and lacks some. Counted here are roughly 160,000 clones, approximately 88% occurring once; the ten biggest clones make up under 0.95%. Input material: PBMCs. These receptors all come from a woman aged 30 to 39 in good health and CMV-seronegative.

In DNA, the CDR3 is TGTGCCAGCAGTCGCTCTCCTTTCTACAATGAAAAACTGTTTTTT. Translation: CASSRSPFYNEKLFF. The chain links TRBV27 to TRBJ1-4; no firm D call. The CDR3 runs to 15 residues. With 5 bases removed from V and 5 bases from J, the gap between germline ends came to 15 bases. The V gene's germline CDR1 is MNHEY and CDR2 SMNVEV (reference sequence).

V is TRBV27 and J is TRBJ2-1, with TRBD2 matching over 14 bases. This CDR3 is 18 amino acids long. CDR1 and CDR2 (germline): MNHEY, SMNVEV (reference sequence). The junction had 8 bases not matched to a gene; V was cut back by 5 bases and J by 2 bases. CDR3 DNA: TGTGCCAGCAGTCTCGGACTAGCGGGAGGAGGCACCTACAATGAGCAGTTCTTC. Translated: CASSLGLAGGGTYNEQFF.